Sequencing of this T cell receptor (beta chain) was carried out in a study of shared clonotypes between healthy human individuals (dated by TCRdb to 2018 to 2021). In the study overall: A few men and two women, aged 18 to 49 years, made up the cohort. To estimate repertoire size and how much clonotype sharing occurs between individuals, the study deeply sequenced the blood TCR repertoires of about 5 healthy adults. To increase sequencing depth and limit assay-specific biases, different laboratories used diverse techniques to prepare libraries and sequence TCR repertoires. Per donor, leukapheresis produced somewhere between about 0.9 and 9.5 billion PBMCs. Per donor, three plates each were used for CD4 naive and CD4 memory, two for CD8 naive, and one for CD8 memory.

This clone was observed a handful of times. Its antigen is unknown. At one boundary the junction diverges from the germline segment, which might be a read error. Using the deep immunoSEQ assay, TCR CDR3 regions were amplified from genomic DNA by multiplex PCR. Extracted genomic DNA from each cell subset was distributed evenly across all wells of several immunoSEQ 96-well plates, and each plate was treated as a replicate. For sorted subsets, roughly 200 ng of genomic DNA, equivalent to around 29,000 T cell genomes, went into each replicate PCR. The purified libraries were quantified using a Qubit 3.0 fluorometer, sized with a Bioanalyzer 2100, and then quantified again using the KAPA Library Quantification kit. Each immunoSEQ 96-well plate was sequenced on its own single-read 150-cycle Illumina NextSeq 550 flow cell. Concerning the study's data processing: The immunoSEQ output contained only junctional sequences without quality scores, so filtering could not match that applied to full-length reads. To assign V/J genes and CDR3, sequences were annotated using PyIR, a Python wrapper for IgBLAST v1.9, with IMGT germline references. Reads with weak V/J assignments (E-value above 1e-6), missing CDR3, stop codons, out-of-frame junctions, or ambiguous translated residues were removed. V3J clonotypes were defined as sequences sharing an identical inferred V gene, J gene, and CDR3 amino acid sequence. Percentage overlap between repertoires was calculated by dividing the number of shared unique clonotypes by the size of the smaller repertoire. Repertoire richness was assessed with RTK rarefaction, the Chao1 estimator, and Recon v2.1 estimates of unobserved clonotypes. Generation probabilities for all TCRbeta clonotypes obtained by the gDNA method from a few donors were computed using OLGA. This is the immuneACCESS table as TCRdb keeps it, with only in-frame sequences that have V and J called. A part of the clones is gone; compared with another copy, unresolved V genes explain less than half, and the rest is unexplained. Clonal size and the V and J genes are those of that table, whereas D and trimming came from the DNA. The sample table lists over 2 million clones, approximately 90% of them with a count of one. The ten most abundant clones make up 0.37% of the sample.

Healthy HIV-negative adults with no recently reported acute infections or vaccinations were included as donors. Only Caucasian adults living in Nashville, Tennessee, USA were represented among the donors. CD4+ T cells were enriched by magnetic negative selection; naive cells were then positively selected on CD45RA, and the negative fraction formed the memory subset. After blood collection by leukapheresis, PBMCs were isolated using Ficoll-Histopaque density gradient centrifugation and then cryopreserved in the vapor phase of liquid nitrogen. Analytical flow cytometry was used to check the purity and quantity of each magnetically sorted T cell population. Genomic DNA was isolated from each sorted fraction and quantified by UV absorbance on a Nanodrop 2000c. The CDR3 spans 14 residues, from the cysteine through the phenylalanine. Only the CDR3 DNA is retained, 42 bases long and in frame from the first base. In the germline V gene, CDR1 corresponds to SNHLY and CDR2 to FYNNEI.

Summary of the overall study and its limitations: The small number of donors limited the genetic and exposure-history diversity represented. Compared with non-shared clonotypes, the clonotypes found in all four sorted-subset donors had higher generation probabilities. Pairwise subsampling led to the expectation that sequencing depth would affect the degree of clonotype sharing among donors. Rarefaction of sorted-subset datasets indicated incomplete sequencing despite the large sequencing depth. Naive subsets generally had larger estimated clonotype richness than memory subsets did. Across four donors, around 5% of naive CD4, roughly 3.4% of naive CD8, about 2.3% of memory CD4, and about 0.44% of memory CD8 clonotypes were shared. Sampling was restricted to blood, and TCR repertoires in tissues likely differ from the TCR repertoires found in blood.

The sequenced sample consisted of naive CD4+ T cells from PBMCs. The cell subset or site label here, explained by the study, means: CD45RA+ positively selected. Recombination connected TRBV2 to TRBJ1-1; the D gene is possibly TRBD1, with 5 bases matching. The receptor comes from a man between 18 and 29 years old in good health. Some clones in this sample may be carry-over from other donors' samples. The nucleotides read TGTGCCAGTAGTGTTCTCCAGGGCTACACTGAAGCTTTCTTT. This is translated as CASSVLQGYTEAFF.